This record concerns one T cell receptor (beta chain) sequence. Its target is unknown. As the sequencing template, cDNA was produced by extracting RNA and reverse transcribing it. Profiling relied on immunoSEQ multiplex PCR, and the TCRdb table lists in-frame clones only, not all of them. The sample contains under 300,000 clones, 67% of which appear only once. The sample originates from a study of CD8+ T cells in alopecia areata. Study results and limitations: Mice showed clearer TCR sharing than patients did, a gap that was possibly HLA-related.

In alopecia areata patients, both lesional scalp punch biopsies and peripheral blood were collected. PBMCs yielded sorted CD4+ and CD8+ T cells. CDR3 length equals 14 residues. With 3 bases removed from V and 4 bases from J, the gap between germline ends came to 9 bases. Germline V gene lookup returns CDR1 SGHAT and CDR2 FQDESV (reference sequence). The V gene is TRBV11-1, the J gene TRBJ2-2, with TRBD2 as a possible D gene (5 bases). The sample consisted of CD4+ T cells sorted from blood, taken at week 0. This TCR derives from a human donor with alopecia areata. This chain's CDR3 is CASSFSGSTGELFF. DNA of the CDR3: TGTGCCAGCAGCTTCTCGGGGTCCACCGGGGAGCTGTTTTTT.